These 6 T cell receptor beta chains were sequenced from one sample in a study of blood T cell repertoires in COVID-19. Assay: immunoSEQ multiplex PCR; the TCRdb copy retains only in-frame clones and omits some. The sample carries about 120,000 clones, approximately 90% recorded once. The specimen sequenced was peripheral blood. These TCRs come from a human donor in a cohort sampled during active COVID-19.

The chain combines TRBV28 with TRBJ1-1, with 10 positions matching TRBD1. The CDR3 is 12 amino acids. Germline loops: CDR1 MDHEN, CDR2 SYDVKM. With V trimmed by 10 bases and J by 4 bases, 3 bases remained unmatched. CDR3 region: CATRTGGTEAFF. CDR3 coding DNA: TGTGCCACCAGGACAGGGGGCACTGAAGCTTTCTTT.

The chain recombines TRBV9 with TRBJ1-4, with 7 bases aligning to TRBD1. V was clipped by 0 bases and J by 8 bases; unmatched bases: 7. Germline-derived CDR1 and CDR2 are SGDLS and YYNGEE. This CDR3 has 15 amino acids. CDR3 in DNA: TGTGCCAGCAGCGTAGATCAGGGGGGTACGGAAAAACTGTTTTTT. Translated, it gives CASSVDQGGTEKLFF.

The V gene is TRBV14, the J gene TRBJ2-5, with unresolved D. Trimming stripped 0 bases from V and 4 bases from J, with 9 bases between. CDR3 size: 14 residues. In germline, CDR1 is SGHDN, CDR2 FVKESK. The CDR3 DNA reads TGTGCCAGCAGCCAAGATAACAGCATAGAGACCCAGTACTTC. As protein: CASSQDNSIETQYF.

This sequence joins TRBV5-1 and TRBJ2-3, with 7 bases lining up with TRBD2. CDR3 length: 14 amino acids. Per the germline V gene, CDR1 is SGHRS and CDR2 is YFSETQ. Trimming cost V 3 bases and J 4 bases; bases outside gene matches: 5. CDR3: CASSSGGTSDTQYF. CDR3 in DNA: TGCGCCAGCAGCTCGGGAGGCACTTCAGATACGCAGTATTTT.

This clone was seen more than once but under ten times. V is TRBV29-1 and J is TRBJ2-7; 12 nucleotides line up with TRBD2. Per germline, CDR1 SQVTM and CDR2 ANQGSEA. V shed 6 bases and J 6 bases; nucleotides not matched to a gene: 9. This CDR3 comprises 14 residues. CDR3 loop: CSVGLAGPPTEQYF. CDR3 in DNA: TGCAGCGTCGGACTAGCGGGACCTCCCACCGAGCAGTACTTC.

This clone was counted a few times. The V gene is TRBV6-2 or TRBV6-3, the J gene TRBJ2-7, with 8 nucleotides matching TRBD1. Germline V CDR1 and CDR2: MNHEY, SVGEGT. With V trimmed by 6 bases and J by 2 bases, 12 bases remained unmatched. The CDR3 sequence is 16 residues long. In DNA form, the CDR3 reads TGTGCCAGCAGCGATGGACCGGGACAGGTAACCTACGAGCAGTACTTC. Amino acids: CASSDGPGQVTYEQYF.